This passage covers 5 T cell receptor beta chains from one sample sequenced in a study of T cells in Graves' hyperthyroidism and ophthalmopathy. Template material for amplifying TCR beta CDR3 regions consisted of RNA transcripts. The study used the HTBI primer set for a first-round RT-PCR of the TCR CDR3. TCRdb itself ran the multiplex PCR reads through MiXCR, one entry per CDR3 protein. Of roughly 380,000 distinct CDR3 sequences in the sample, roughly 13% are singletons; the top ten hold around 5.3%. The material sequenced was blood. The receptor set was obtained from a woman aged 18 to 35 with Graves' hyperthyroidism.

Only a few counts were recorded for this clonotype. This chain joins TRBV12-3 or TRBV12-4 and TRBJ2-7, with a tentative D call TRBD2 (6 bases). Trimming stripped 6 bases from V and 3 bases from J, with 18 bases between. CDR3 size: 15 residues. The DNA for the CDR3 is TGTGCCAGCAGCCTCGCCCCGGCGGGAAACTACGAGCAGTACTTC. Translating it yields CASSLAPAGNYEQYF.

This clonotype was counted only a few times. The rearrangement joins TRBV6-2 or TRBV6-3 to TRBJ2-7; D not resolved. V gave up 2 bases and J gave up 2 bases, with 10 bases separating them. The CDR3 runs 14 residues. Germline loops: CDR1 MNHEY, CDR2 SVGEGT. The CDR3 DNA sequence: TGTGCCAGCAGTTACCCCCTGAAGCCCTACGAGCAGTACTTC. Amino acid sequence: CASSYPLKPYEQYF.

This clonotype was observed at least ten times. This chain uses TRBV4-1 with TRBJ1-1; D uncertain. Trimming took 2 bases from V and 3 from J, leaving 10 bases between them. The CDR3 runs to 14 residues. The germline CDR1 and CDR2 sequences are MGHRA and YSYEKL. CDR3 coding DNA: TGCGCCAGCAGCCAAATGTCGGGAGACACTGAAGCTTTCTTT. It translates to CASSQMSGDTEAFF.

This clonotype has only a few counts. The rearrangement uses TRBV28 and TRBJ1-5; TRBD1 might be the D (5 bases). The J call is doubtful: the DNA matches TRBJ2-3 better. The CDR3 is 13 amino acids. CDR1 MDHEN and CDR2 SYDVKM come from the germline V gene. In nucleotides, the CDR3 is TGTGCCAGCAGCCTCCTAGGGGCCCAGCCCCAGTATTTT. Amino acids: CASSLLGAQPQYF.

This clonotype was recorded many times. V and J are TRBV2 and TRBJ1-1; D remains ambiguous. The CDR3 totals 15 residues. Trimming left V 6 bases short and J 1 base short, with 15 bases between. Looked up from germline, CDR1 is SNHLY and CDR2 is FYNNEI. CDR3 sequence (DNA): TGTGCCAGCAGGTACGGGCGGGTAGAGAACACTGAAGCTTTCTTT. It codes for CASRYGRVENTEAFF.